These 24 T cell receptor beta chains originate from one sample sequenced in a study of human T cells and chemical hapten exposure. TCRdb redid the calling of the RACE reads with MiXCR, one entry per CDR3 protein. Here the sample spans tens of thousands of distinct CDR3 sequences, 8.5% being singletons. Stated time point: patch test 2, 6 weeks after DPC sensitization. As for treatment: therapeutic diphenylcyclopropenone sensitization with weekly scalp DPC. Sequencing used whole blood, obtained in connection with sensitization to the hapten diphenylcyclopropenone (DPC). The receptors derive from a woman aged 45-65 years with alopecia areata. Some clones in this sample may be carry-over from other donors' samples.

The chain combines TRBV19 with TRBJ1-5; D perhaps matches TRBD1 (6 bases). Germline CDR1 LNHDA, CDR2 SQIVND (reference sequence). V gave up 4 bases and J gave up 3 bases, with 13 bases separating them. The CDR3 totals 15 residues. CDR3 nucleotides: TGTGCCAGTAGTAACTGGACAGTGATCAATCAGCCCCAGCATTTT. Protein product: CASSNWTVINQPQHF.

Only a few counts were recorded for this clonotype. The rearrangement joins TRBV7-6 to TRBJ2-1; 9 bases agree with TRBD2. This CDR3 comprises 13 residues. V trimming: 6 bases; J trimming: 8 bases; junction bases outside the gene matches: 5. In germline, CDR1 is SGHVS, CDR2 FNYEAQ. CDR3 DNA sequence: TGTGCCAGCAGTCGGGGACTAGCAGATGAGCAGTTCTTC. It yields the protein CASSRGLADEQFF.

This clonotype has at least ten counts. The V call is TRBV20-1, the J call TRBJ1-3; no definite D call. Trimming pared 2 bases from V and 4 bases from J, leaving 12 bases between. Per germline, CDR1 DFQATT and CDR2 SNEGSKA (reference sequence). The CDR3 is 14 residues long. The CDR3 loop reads CSARSLEIGNTIYF. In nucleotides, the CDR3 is TGCAGTGCTAGATCGTTGGAGATAGGAAACACCATATATTTT.

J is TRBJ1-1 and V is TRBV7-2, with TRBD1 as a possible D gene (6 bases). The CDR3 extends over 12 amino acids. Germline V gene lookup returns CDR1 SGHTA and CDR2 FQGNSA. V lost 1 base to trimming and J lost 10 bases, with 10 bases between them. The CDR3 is CASSLVKGGAFF. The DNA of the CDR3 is TGTGCCAGCAGCTTAGTTAAGGGGGGAGCTTTCTTT.

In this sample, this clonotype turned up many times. CDR3 sequence: CASSGQLSGANVLTF. CDR3 in DNA: TGTGCCAGTAGTGGACAGCTCTCTGGGGCCAACGTCCTGACTTTC. The rearrangement uses TRBV19 and TRBJ2-6; D perhaps matches TRBD1 (6 bases). Germline V lookup: CDR1 LNHDA, CDR2 SQIVND (reference sequence). The CDR3 length is 15 residues. V gave up 5 bases and J gave up 0 bases, with 8 bases separating them.

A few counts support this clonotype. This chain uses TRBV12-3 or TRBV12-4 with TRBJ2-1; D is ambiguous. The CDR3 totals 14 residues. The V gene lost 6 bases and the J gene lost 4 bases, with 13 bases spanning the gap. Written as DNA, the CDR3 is TGTGCCAGCAGCGACGACCCTAGATACAATGAGCAGTTCTTC. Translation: CASSDDPRYNEQFF.

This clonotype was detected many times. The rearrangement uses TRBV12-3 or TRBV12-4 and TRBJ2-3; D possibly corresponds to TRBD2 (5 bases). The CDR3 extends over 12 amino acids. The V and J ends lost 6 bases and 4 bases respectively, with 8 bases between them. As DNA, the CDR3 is TGTGCCAGCAGCGACGGGGCAGATACGCAGTATTTT. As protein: CASSDGADTQYF.

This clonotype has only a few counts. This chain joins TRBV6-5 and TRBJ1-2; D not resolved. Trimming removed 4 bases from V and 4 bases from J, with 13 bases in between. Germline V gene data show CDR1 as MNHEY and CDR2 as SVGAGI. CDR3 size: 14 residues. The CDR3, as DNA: TGTGCCAGCAGTTCACCCGACGGAGGCTATGGCTACACCTTC. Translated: CASSSPDGGYGYTF.

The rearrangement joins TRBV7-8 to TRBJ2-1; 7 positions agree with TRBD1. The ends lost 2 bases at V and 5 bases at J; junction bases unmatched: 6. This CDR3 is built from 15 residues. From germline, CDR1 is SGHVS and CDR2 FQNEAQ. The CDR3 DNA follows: TGTGCCAGCAGCTTACTTGGACAGGTGAACAATGAGCAGTTCTTC. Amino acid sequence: CASSLLGQVNNEQFF.

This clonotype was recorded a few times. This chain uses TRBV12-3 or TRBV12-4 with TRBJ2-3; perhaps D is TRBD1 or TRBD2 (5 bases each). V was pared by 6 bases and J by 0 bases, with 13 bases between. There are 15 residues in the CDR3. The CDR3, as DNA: TGTGCCAGCAGATTTTGGGGGAAAAGCACAGATACGCAGTATTTT. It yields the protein CASRFWGKSTDTQYF.

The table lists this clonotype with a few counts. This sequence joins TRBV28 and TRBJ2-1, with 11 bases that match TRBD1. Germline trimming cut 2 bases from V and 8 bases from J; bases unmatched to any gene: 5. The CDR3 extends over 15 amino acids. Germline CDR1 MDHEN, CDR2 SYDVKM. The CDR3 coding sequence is TGTGCCAGCAGTTTAGGGGGACAGGGGGTTCATGAGCAGTTCTTC. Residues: CASSLGGQGVHEQFF.

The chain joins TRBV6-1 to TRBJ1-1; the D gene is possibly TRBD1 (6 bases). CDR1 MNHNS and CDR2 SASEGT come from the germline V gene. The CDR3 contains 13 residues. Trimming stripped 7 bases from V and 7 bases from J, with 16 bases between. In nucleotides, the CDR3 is TGTGCCAGCACCGACGGGGGGGCCAATGAAGCTTTCTTT. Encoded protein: CASTDGGANEAFF.

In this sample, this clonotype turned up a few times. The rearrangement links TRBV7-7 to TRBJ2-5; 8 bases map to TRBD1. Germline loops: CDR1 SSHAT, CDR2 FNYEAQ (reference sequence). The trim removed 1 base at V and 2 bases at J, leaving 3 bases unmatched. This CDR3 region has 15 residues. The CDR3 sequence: CASSLGDRSQETQYF. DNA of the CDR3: TGTGCCAGCAGCTTAGGGGACAGGTCACAAGAGACCCAGTACTTC.

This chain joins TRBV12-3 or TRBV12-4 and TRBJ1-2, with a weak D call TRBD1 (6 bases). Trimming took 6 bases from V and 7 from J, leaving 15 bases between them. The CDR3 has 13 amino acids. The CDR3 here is CASSLLQGGGYTF. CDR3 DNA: TGTGCCAGCAGCCTTCTACAGGGCGGTGGCTACACCTTC.

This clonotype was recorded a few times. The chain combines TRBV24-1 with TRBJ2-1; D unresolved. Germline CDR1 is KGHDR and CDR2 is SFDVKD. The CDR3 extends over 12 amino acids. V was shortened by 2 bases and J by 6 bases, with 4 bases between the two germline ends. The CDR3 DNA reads TGTGCCACCAGTGATTATCGCAATGAGCAGTTCTTC. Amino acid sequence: CATSDYRNEQFF.

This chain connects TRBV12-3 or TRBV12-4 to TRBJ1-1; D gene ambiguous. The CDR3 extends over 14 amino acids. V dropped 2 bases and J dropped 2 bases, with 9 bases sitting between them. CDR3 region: CASSLRTPNTEAFF. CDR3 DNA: TGTGCCAGCAGTTTAAGAACACCAAACACTGAAGCTTTCTTT.

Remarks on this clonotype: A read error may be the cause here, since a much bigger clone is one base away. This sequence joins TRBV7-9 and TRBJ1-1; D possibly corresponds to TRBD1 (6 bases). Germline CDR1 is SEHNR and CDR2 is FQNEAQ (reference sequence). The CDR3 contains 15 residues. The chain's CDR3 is CASSLGRGLNTGAFF. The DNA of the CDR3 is TGTGCCAGCAGCTTAGGTCGGGGGCTGAACACTGGAGCTTTCTTT.

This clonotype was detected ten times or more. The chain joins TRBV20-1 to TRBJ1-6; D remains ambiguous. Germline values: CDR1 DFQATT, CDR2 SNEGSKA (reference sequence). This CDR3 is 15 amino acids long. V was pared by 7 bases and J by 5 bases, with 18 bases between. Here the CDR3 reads CSVLRAGTNNSPLHF. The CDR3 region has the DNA TGCAGTGTTTTAAGGGCCGGCACTAATAATTCACCCCTCCACTTT.

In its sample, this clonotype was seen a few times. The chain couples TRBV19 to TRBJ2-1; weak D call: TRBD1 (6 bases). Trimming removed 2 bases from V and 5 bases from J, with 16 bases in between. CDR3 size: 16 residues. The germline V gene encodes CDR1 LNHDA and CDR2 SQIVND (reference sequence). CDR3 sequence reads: CASSIKGTGWNNEQFF. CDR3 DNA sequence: TGTGCCAGTAGTATAAAAGGTACAGGGTGGAACAATGAGCAGTTCTTC.

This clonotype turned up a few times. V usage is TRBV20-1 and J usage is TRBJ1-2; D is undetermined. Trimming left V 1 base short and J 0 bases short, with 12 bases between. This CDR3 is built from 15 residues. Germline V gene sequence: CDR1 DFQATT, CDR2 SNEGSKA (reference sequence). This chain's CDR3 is CSARGSGASNYGYTF. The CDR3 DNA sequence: TGCAGTGCTAGAGGTTCAGGTGCCTCTAACTATGGCTACACCTTC.

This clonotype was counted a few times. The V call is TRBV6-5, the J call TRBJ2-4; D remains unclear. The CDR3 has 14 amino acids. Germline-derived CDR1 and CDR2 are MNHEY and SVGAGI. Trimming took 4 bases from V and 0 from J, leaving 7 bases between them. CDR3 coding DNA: TGTGCCAGCAGTTCTCAGGCAGCCAAAAACATTCAGTACTTC. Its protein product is CASSSQAAKNIQYF.

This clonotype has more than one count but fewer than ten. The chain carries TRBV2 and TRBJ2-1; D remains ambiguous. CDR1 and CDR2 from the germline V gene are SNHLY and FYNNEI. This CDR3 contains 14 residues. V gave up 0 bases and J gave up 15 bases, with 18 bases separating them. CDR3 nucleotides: TGTGCCAGCAGTGAAGCTCAGTCGTCGGCAGGTCGGTTCTTC. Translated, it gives CASSEAQSSAGRFF.

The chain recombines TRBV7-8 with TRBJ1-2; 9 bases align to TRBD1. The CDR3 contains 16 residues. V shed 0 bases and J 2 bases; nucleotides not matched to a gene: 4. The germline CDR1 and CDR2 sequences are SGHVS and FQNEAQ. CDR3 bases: TGTGCCAGCAGCTTAGCGCGGGACAGGGTGAACTATGGCTACACCTTC. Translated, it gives CASSLARDRVNYGYTF.

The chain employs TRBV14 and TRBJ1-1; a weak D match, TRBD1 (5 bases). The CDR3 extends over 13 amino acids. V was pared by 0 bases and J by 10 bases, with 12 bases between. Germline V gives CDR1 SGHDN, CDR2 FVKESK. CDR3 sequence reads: CASSQDMGLTAFF. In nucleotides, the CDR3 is TGTGCCAGCAGCCAAGATATGGGACTTACAGCTTTCTTT.